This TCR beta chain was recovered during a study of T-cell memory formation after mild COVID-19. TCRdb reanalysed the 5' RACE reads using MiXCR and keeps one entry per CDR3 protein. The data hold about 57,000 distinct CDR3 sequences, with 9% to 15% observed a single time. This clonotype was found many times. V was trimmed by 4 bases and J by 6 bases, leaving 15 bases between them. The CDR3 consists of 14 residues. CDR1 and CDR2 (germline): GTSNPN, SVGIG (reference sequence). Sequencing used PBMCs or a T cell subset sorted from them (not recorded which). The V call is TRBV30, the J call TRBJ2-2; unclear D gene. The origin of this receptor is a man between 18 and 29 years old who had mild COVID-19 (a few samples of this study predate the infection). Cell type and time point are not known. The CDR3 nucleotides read TGTGCCTGGAAGAGCCACCCCCCGCCCGGGGAGCTGTTTTTT. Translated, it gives CAWKSHPPPGELFF.